The 13 T cell receptor beta chains below were found in one sample sequenced in a study of T cells after posttransplantation cyclophosphamide. The method was immunoSEQ multiplex PCR; TCRdb's version includes in-frame clones alone and lacks a portion of them. Of about 4,700 clones listed, over 50% are singletons. Sequenced sample: memory CD8+ T cells sorted from blood. These receptors were taken from a woman aged 60-70 years in good health, CMV-negative, and a related stem cell transplant donor.

The chain has TRBV27 and TRBJ2-1, with D maybe TRBD1 (5 bases). Trimming stripped 6 bases from V and 4 bases from J, with 16 bases between. Looked up from germline, CDR1 is MNHEY and CDR2 is SMNVEV (reference sequence). The CDR3 totals 15 residues. CDR3 protein: CASRNLGVLYNEQFF. For the CDR3, the DNA is TGTGCCAGCAGAAACCTAGGGGTGTTGTACAATGAGCAGTTCTTC.

This clone has just a few counts. The sample holds other DNA sequences that translate to the same CDR3. This sequence joins TRBV4-3 and TRBJ2-3; 7 bases are shared with TRBD2. The germline CDR1 and CDR2 sequences are LGHNA and YSLEER. With V trimmed by 0 bases and J by 3 bases, 9 bases remained unmatched. The CDR3 consists of 17 residues. Here the CDR3 DNA reads TGCGCCAGCAGCCAAGATGGGGCCGGGGGGAGAACAGATACGCAGTATTTT. It specifies CASSQDGAGGRTDTQYF.

This chain connects TRBV19 to TRBJ2-7; 9 nucleotides line up with TRBD1. This CDR3 is 16 amino acids long. Germline V lookup: CDR1 LNHDA, CDR2 SQIVND (reference sequence). The trim removed 5 bases at V and 4 bases at J, leaving 12 bases unmatched. CDR3 nucleotides: TGTGCCAGTAGTCCCCTGTGGGGGACAGGGTCATACGAGCAGTACTTC. Translation: CASSPLWGTGSYEQYF.

This clone is medium-sized in the sample. The rearrangement joins TRBV21-1 to TRBJ2-7; the DNA was not compared with TRBD2, the D call given in the table. TRBV21-1 corresponds to a pseudogene. The CDR3 is 14 residues long. The DNA of the CDR3 is TGTGCCAGCAGCAGACCGGGACTCCCCTACGAGCAGTACTTC. Translated: CASSRPGLPYEQYF.

The V call is TRBV29-1, the J call TRBJ1-1; TRBD1 agrees at 7 bases. The CDR3 loop spans 13 amino acids. CDR1 is SQVTM and CDR2 is ANQGSEA in the germline V gene. The V and J ends lost 7 bases and 0 bases, in that order; junction bases with no gene match: 5. As DNA, the CDR3 is TGCAGCGCCCAGACAGGGATGAACACTGAAGCTTTCTTT. This codes for CSAQTGMNTEAFF.

The rearrangement links TRBV9 to TRBJ2-7; 8 bases agree with TRBD2. Germline trimming cut 3 bases from V and 0 bases from J; bases unmatched to any gene: 8. The CDR3 has 16 amino acids. The germline V gene has CDR1 SGDLS and CDR2 YYNGEE. CDR3 in DNA: TGTGCCAGCAGCGAGCCTAGCGGGCCATCCTCCTACGAGCAGTACTTC. It translates to CASSEPSGPSSYEQYF.

The rearrangement joins TRBV12-5 to TRBJ1-1; TRBD1 matches 10 bases. The V gene's germline CDR1 is LGHNT and CDR2 FRNRAP. This CDR3 contains 14 residues. Trimming at V came to 3 bases and at J to 3 bases, leaving 1 base not matched to a gene. CDR3 coding DNA: TGTGCTAGTGGTTTCGGGACAGGGGACACTGAAGCTTTCTTT. As protein: CASGFGTGDTEAFF.

The chain links TRBV7-3 to TRBJ2-3; D unclear. Germline V gives CDR1 SGHTA, CDR2 FQGTGA. This CDR3 has 13 residues. V was trimmed by 2 bases and J by 1 base, leaving 4 bases between them. DNA for the CDR3: TGTGCCAGCAGCTTACTAGGCACAGATACGCAGTATTTT. This encodes CASSLLGTDTQYF.

The gene calls are TRBV6-4 and TRBJ2-2; TRBD2 matches at 12 bases. The V gene's germline CDR1 is MRHNA and CDR2 SNTAGT. The CDR3 sequence is 17 residues long. With V trimmed by 5 bases and J by 0 bases, 4 bases remained unmatched. CDR3 bases: TGTGCCAGCAGTCTACTAGCGGGGGGATCGAACACCGGGGAGCTGTTTTTT. This gives the protein CASSLLAGGSNTGELFF.

The chain uses TRBV11-2 and TRBJ2-1; TRBD2 matches 7 bases. The CDR3 consists of 15 residues. V gave up 1 base and J gave up 8 bases; unmatched junction bases: 8. Germline V lookup: CDR1 SGHAT, CDR2 FQNNGV. The CDR3 DNA is TGTGCCAGCAGCTTAGGCGGGAGAAGTATGGATGAGCAGTTCTTC. Its translation: CASSLGGRSMDEQFF.

The chain combines TRBV4-1 with TRBJ1-5; no clear D. The CDR3 consists of 14 residues. Per germline, CDR1 MGHRA and CDR2 YSYEKL. Between the trimmed V and J ends, which lost 0 bases and 0 bases, there was a span of 3 bases. The CDR3 reads CASSQDYSNQPQHF. The DNA for the CDR3 is TGCGCCAGCAGCCAAGATTATAGCAATCAGCCCCAGCATTTT.

This rearrangement joins TRBV5-6 to TRBJ2-4, with TRBD2 matching 7 bases. J was trimmed by 7 bases and V by 3 bases; bases with no gene match: 4. Germline values: CDR1 SGHDT, CDR2 YYEEEE. The CDR3 consists of 13 residues. The CDR3 spells CASSSGGLNIQYF. Written as DNA, the CDR3 is TGTGCCAGCAGCTCGGGAGGCCTTAACATTCAGTACTTC. Full variable domain (outside the CDR3, taken from reference TRBV5-6 and TRBJ2-4): DAGVTQSPTHLIKTRGQQVTLRCSPKSGHDTVSWYQQALGQGPQFIFQYYEEEERQRGNFPDRFSGHQFPNYSSELNVNALLLGDSALYLCASSSGGLNIQYFGAGTRLSVL.

The CDR3 protein is CASTGEGQINYGYTF. The CDR3 coding sequence is TGTGCCAGCACCGGCGAAGGACAGATTAACTATGGCTACACCTTC. The chain uses TRBV6-1 and TRBJ1-2; possible D gene TRBD1, 6 bases. This CDR3 comprises 15 residues. V was pared by 7 bases and J by 1 base, with 16 bases between. Germline values: CDR1 MNHNS, CDR2 SASEGT.